These 14 T cell receptor beta chains came from one sample sequenced in a study of blood T cell repertoires in COVID-19. Profiling relied on immunoSEQ multiplex PCR, and the TCRdb table lists in-frame clones only, not all of them. Altogether some 99,000 clones are present, about 87% being singletons, with the ten largest covering approximately 1.1%. The sample was peripheral blood. The receptors were gathered from a human donor in a cohort sampled during active COVID-19.

This chain connects TRBV24-1 to TRBJ2-3; 7 positions agree with TRBD1. Germline-derived CDR1 and CDR2 are KGHDR and SFDVKD. V lost 0 bases to trimming and J lost 2 bases; unmatched junction nucleotides: 4. This CDR3 is 16 amino acids long. The CDR3 sequence: CATSDLRDRNTDTQYF. DNA of the CDR3: TGTGCCACCAGTGATTTGAGGGACAGAAACACAGATACGCAGTATTTT.

The chain recombines TRBV5-8 with TRBJ2-7; D is possibly TRBD2 (6 bases). The germline CDR1 and CDR2 sequences are SGHTS and YDEGEE. Between the trimmed V and J ends, which lost 0 bases and 3 bases, there was a span of 19 bases. The CDR3 consists of 17 residues. In DNA form, the CDR3 reads TGTGCCAGCAGCTTGGGGAGGGGACGTGTTTTGGACTACGAGCAGTACTTC. Translating it yields CASSLGRGRVLDYEQYF.

The chain is built from TRBV13 and TRBJ2-2, with 7 nucleotides matching TRBD2. The CDR3 covers 15 residues. Germline V CDR1 and CDR2: PRHDT, FYEKMQ (reference sequence). J lost 4 bases, V lost 4 bases, and 6 bases had no gene match. The CDR3 nucleotides read TGTGCCAGCAGCTCGGGCTCGGGAGGCACCGGGGAGCTGTTTTTT. Translation gives CASSSGSGGTGELFF.

This chain connects TRBV10-3 to TRBJ2-3, with 7 bases that match TRBD2. The length of the CDR3 is 14 residues. Looked up from germline, CDR1 is ENHRY and CDR2 is SYGVKD. Unmatched junction bases numbered 3, after V lost 5 bases and J lost 1 base. The CDR3: CAISKAGGTDTQYF. The CDR3 nucleotides are TGTGCCATCAGTAAGGCGGGAGGCACAGATACGCAGTATTTT.

This chain uses TRBV20-1 with TRBJ1-5; tentative D call: TRBD1 (6 bases). The CDR3 is 15 amino acids. V lost 6 bases, J lost 6 bases, and 21 bases lay in between. Germline CDR1 is DFQATT and CDR2 is SNEGSKA (reference sequence). CDR3 loop: CSASQRGSIRQPQHF. In nucleotides, the CDR3 is TGCAGTGCAAGTCAGAGGGGGTCGATTCGTCAGCCCCAGCATTTT.

This chain links TRBV5-1 with TRBJ1-1, with a weak D call TRBD1 (6 bases). Germline CDR1 SGHRS, CDR2 YFSETQ. This CDR3 has 14 amino acids. Trimming shortened V by 4 bases and J by 7 bases, and 17 bases separated the two germline ends. Here the CDR3 reads CASSHAGVTDEAFF. CDR3 coding DNA: TGCGCCAGCAGCCATGCAGGGGTCACGGATGAAGCTTTCTTT.

This clone appeared once. This chain joins TRBV7-2 and TRBJ1-2, with D possibly matching TRBD1 (6 bases). The CDR3 is 16 residues long. Germline assignment: CDR1 SGHTA and CDR2 FQGNSA. The V end lost 1 base, the J end lost 3 bases, and 15 bases lay between the germline ends. DNA for the CDR3: TGTGCCAGCAGCTTAGGGGGGCTAAGTCAACACTATGGCTACACCTTC. This sequence encodes CASSLGGLSQHYGYTF.

The V and J genes are TRBV3-1 (or the pseudogene TRBV3-2) and TRBJ2-7; 10 nucleotides match TRBD2. Germline V gives CDR1 LGHDT, CDR2 YNNKEL (reference sequence). V trimming: 4 bases; J trimming: 3 bases; junction bases outside the gene matches: 6. The CDR3 extends over 15 amino acids. The CDR3 region is CASSLTSGNYYEQYF. CDR3 DNA: TGTGCCAGCAGCCTCACTAGCGGGAACTACTACGAGCAGTACTTC.

The rearrangement joins TRBV15 to TRBJ1-2; 7 bases are a match to TRBD1. The V gene's germline CDR1 is LNHNV and CDR2 YYDKDF (reference sequence). The CDR3 has 16 amino acids. Germline trimming cut 4 bases from V and 7 bases from J; bases unmatched to any gene: 15. The CDR3 region has the DNA TGTGCCACCAGCACAGGTCCGGTACAGGGGAGAGGTGGCTACACCTTC. Translated: CATSTGPVQGRGGYTF.

The chain links TRBV19 to TRBJ2-5; TRBD1 agrees at 8 bases. The trim removed 8 bases at V and 0 bases at J, leaving 5 bases unmatched. The germline gives CDR1 LNHDA, CDR2 SQIVND (reference sequence). The CDR3 is made up of 14 amino acids. CDR3 nucleotides: TGTGCCAGTGGCGGCAGGGGGCACCAAGAGACCCAGTACTTC. Amino acid sequence: CASGGRGHQETQYF.

This clone was found once. This rearrangement joins TRBV19 to TRBJ2-3; TRBD2 agrees at 7 bases. The CDR3 runs 16 residues. Unmatched junction bases numbered 5, after V lost 1 base and J lost 1 base. Germline values: CDR1 LNHDA, CDR2 SQIVND (reference sequence). Here the CDR3 reads CASSIVGLAGTDTQYF. CDR3 DNA sequence: TGTGCCAGTAGTATAGTCGGGCTAGCGGGCACAGATACGCAGTATTTT.

The V call is TRBV28, the J call TRBJ1-4; 10 nucleotides match TRBD1. J lost 0 bases, V lost 2 bases, and 3 bases had no gene match. CDR1 MDHEN and CDR2 SYDVKM come from the germline V gene. The length of the CDR3 is 17 residues. CDR3 in amino acids: CASSLGTGVATNEKLFF. The CDR3 bases are TGTGCCAGCAGTTTAGGGACAGGGGTTGCAACTAATGAAAAACTGTTTTTT. The full variable domain, completed using reference TRBV28 and TRBJ1-4, is DVKVTQSSRYLVKRTGEKVFLECVQDMDHENMFWYRQDPGLGLRLIYFSYDVKMKEKGDIPEGYSVSREKKERFSLILESASTNQTSMYLCASSLGTGVATNEKLFFGSGTQLSVL.

The sample holds a few counts of this clone. The chain links TRBV4-1 to TRBJ1-1; 9 bases match TRBD1. The CDR3 is 13 amino acids. J lost 11 bases, V lost 2 bases, and 6 bases had no gene match. CDR1 MGHRA and CDR2 YSYEKL come from the germline V gene. The CDR3 DNA reads TGCGCCAGCAGCCAACGACAGGGGGTCTTGGCTTTCTTT. Translated, it gives CASSQRQGVLAFF.

The rearrangement joins TRBV3-1 (or the pseudogene TRBV3-2) to TRBJ2-2; TRBD2 matches at 9 bases. The CDR3 extends over 20 amino acids. J gave up 0 bases and V 4 bases, and 15 bases lay outside the gene matches. Germline CDR1 and CDR2: LGHDT and YNNKEL (reference sequence). Written as DNA, the CDR3 is TGTGCCAGCAGCCCTTATTCCTTTAGCGGGAGCCCAACGAACACCGGGGAGCTGTTTTTT. Translating it yields CASSPYSFSGSPTNTGELFF.